Many counts were recorded for the clone carrying this T cell receptor (beta chain). This entry comes from a study of T cells in Graves' hyperthyroidism and ophthalmopathy. Germline V gives CDR1 MDHEN, CDR2 SYDVKM. CDR3 length: 15 amino acids. The V and J ends lost 5 bases and 2 bases, in that order; junction bases with no gene match: 8. Amplification yielded TCR beta CDR3 regions, with RNA transcripts as the source. HTBI primers were used for first-round RT-PCR of the TCR CDR3. TCRdb re-derived calls from the multiplex PCR reads in MiXCR, one entry per CDR3 protein. Here the sample spans a few hundred thousand distinct CDR3 sequences, approximately 14% being singletons.

Sample: blood. This sequence was found in a woman aged 30 to 39 with Graves' hyperthyroidism. The chain carries TRBV28 and TRBJ2-7, with 8 bases aligning to TRBD2. CDR3 in DNA: TGTGCCAGCAGTGCGAGCGGGAGTTGGACCTACGAGCAGTACTTC. Encoded protein: CASSASGSWTYEQYF.